These 9 T cell receptor beta chains share one sample of origin, sequenced in a study of cytomegalovirus exposure and HLA in healthy donors. The PCR contained 60 Vbeta and 13 Jbeta primers. Sequencing used immunoSEQ multiplex PCR; TCRdb keeps in-frame clones, though not all of them. This table has tens of thousands of clones, over 70% appearing once. Material for sequencing was PBMCs. All receptors derive from a man aged 45-65 years in good health and CMV-seronegative.

The CDR3 loop is CASSQSGTKGDEQYF. The CDR3 bases are TGCGCCAGCAGCCAATCCGGGACTAAGGGAGACGAGCAGTACTTC. The chain is built from TRBV4-1 and TRBJ2-7, with TRBD2 matching 7 bases. CDR3 length equals 15 residues. Germline CDR1 MGHRA, CDR2 YSYEKL. V shed 2 bases, J shed 5 bases, and the junction held 9 bases outside the gene matches.

This clone has a single count. The CDR3 coding sequence is TGTGCCAGCAGCTTTTCAGGAGTGAGGGGGGAGACCCAGTACTTC. Amino acid sequence: CASSFSGVRGETQYF. The chain joins TRBV7-9 to TRBJ2-5, with D possibly TRBD1 on 6 matching bases. The V gene's germline CDR1 is SEHNR and CDR2 FQNEAQ (reference sequence). The V and J ends lost 3 bases and 5 bases respectively, with 16 bases between them. The CDR3 sequence is 15 residues long.

The chain links TRBV7-3 to TRBJ2-1; 9 nucleotides line up with TRBD2. Unmatched junction bases numbered 16, after V lost 5 bases and J lost 8 bases. Germline V gene lookup returns CDR1 SGHTA and CDR2 FQGTGA. CDR3 length equals 17 residues. CDR3 sequence: CASSPKGRRGGSDEQFF. In DNA, the CDR3 is TGTGCCAGCAGCCCCAAGGGGCGGCGGGGGGGCTCCGATGAGCAGTTCTTC.

This chain uses TRBV27 with TRBJ1-6; TRBD1 matches at 10 bases. Germline CDR1 MNHEY, CDR2 SMNVEV (reference sequence). V lost 2 bases to trimming and J lost 0 bases; unmatched junction nucleotides: 10. The CDR3 is 20 amino acids. The CDR3 DNA sequence: TGTGCCAGCAGTTTAAGGTCGACAGGGGGCTCCAGCTCCTATAATTCACCCCTCCACTTT. Its translation: CASSLRSTGGSSSYNSPLHF.

The rearrangement uses TRBV27 and TRBJ2-1, with 10 bases fitting TRBD2. Germline CDR1 reads MNHEY; CDR2 reads SMNVEV (reference sequence). This CDR3 is 14 amino acids long. Losses at the gene ends were 5 bases for V and 16 bases for J; bases not matched to a gene: 14. CDR3 region: CASSPRYGTSVYFF. CDR3 coding DNA: TGTGCCAGCAGTCCTAGATACGGGACTAGCGTTTACTTCTTC.

The CDR3 DNA reads TGCGCCAGCAGCCAAGATCTGGGCAGACAAGAGACCCAGTACTTC. It specifies CASSQDLGRQETQYF. This chain links TRBV4-1 with TRBJ2-5; D gene uncertain. The CDR3 runs 15 residues. The ends were cut back, 0 bases at V and 2 bases at J, with 10 bases in the middle. Germline V gives CDR1 MGHRA, CDR2 YSYEKL.

The chain carries TRBV27 and TRBJ1-1; 10 bases map to TRBD1. The J segment lost 0 bases and the V segment lost 5 bases, leaving 6 bases of the junction unmatched. There are 16 residues in the CDR3. Germline V gene data show CDR1 as MNHEY and CDR2 as SMNVEV (reference sequence). The CDR3 region is CASSTGTGVLNTEAFF. CDR3 coding DNA: TGTGCCAGCAGTACCGGGACAGGGGTTTTGAACACTGAAGCTTTCTTT.

The CDR3, as DNA: TGTGCCAGCAGTTACTCCTTGGCGGGGGGCCCCGGGGAGCTGTTTTTT. This sequence encodes CASSYSLAGGPGELFF. The V gene is TRBV6-6, the J gene TRBJ2-2; 8 bases fit TRBD2. Germline loops: CDR1 MNHNY, CDR2 SVGAGI (reference sequence). The CDR3 extends over 16 amino acids. The junction had 6 bases not matched to a gene; V was cut back by 0 bases and J by 6 bases.

J is TRBJ2-3 and V is TRBV7-9; 13 positions agree with TRBD2. V lost 2 bases to trimming and J lost 4 bases; unmatched junction nucleotides: 3. This CDR3 is built from 16 residues. In germline, CDR1 is SEHNR, CDR2 FQNEAQ (reference sequence). The CDR3 nucleotides are TGTGCCAGCAGCTTACGGACTAGCGGGGGCCCAGATACGCAGTATTTT. Its translation: CASSLRTSGGPDTQYF.